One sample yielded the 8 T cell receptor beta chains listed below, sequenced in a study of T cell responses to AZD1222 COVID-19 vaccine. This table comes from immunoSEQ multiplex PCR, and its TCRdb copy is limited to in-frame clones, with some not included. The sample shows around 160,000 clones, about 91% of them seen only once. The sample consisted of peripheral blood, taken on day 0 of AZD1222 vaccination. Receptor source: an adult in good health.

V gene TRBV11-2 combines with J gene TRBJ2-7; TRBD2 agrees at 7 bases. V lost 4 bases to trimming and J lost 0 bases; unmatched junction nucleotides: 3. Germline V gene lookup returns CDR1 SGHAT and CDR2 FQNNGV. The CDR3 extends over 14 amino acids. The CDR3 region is CASSWGGSSYEQYF. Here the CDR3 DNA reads TGTGCCAGCAGCTGGGGGGGGAGCTCCTACGAGCAGTACTTC.

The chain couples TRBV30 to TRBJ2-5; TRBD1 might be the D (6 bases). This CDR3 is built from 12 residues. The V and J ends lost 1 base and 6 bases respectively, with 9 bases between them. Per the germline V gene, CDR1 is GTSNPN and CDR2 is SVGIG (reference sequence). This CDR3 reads CAWSAGAKTQYF. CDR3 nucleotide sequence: TGTGCCTGGAGTGCAGGGGCAAAGACCCAGTACTTC.

CDR3 in amino acids: CASSSKGLAGVTTDTQYF. The CDR3 nucleotides are TGTGCCAGCAGCTCAAAGGGACTAGCGGGAGTTACCACAGATACGCAGTATTTT. The chain is built from TRBV7-2 and TRBJ2-3; 14 nucleotides line up with TRBD2. V lost 4 bases to trimming and J lost 2 bases; unmatched junction nucleotides: 8. There are 18 residues in the CDR3. Germline CDR1 and CDR2: SGHTA and FQGNSA.

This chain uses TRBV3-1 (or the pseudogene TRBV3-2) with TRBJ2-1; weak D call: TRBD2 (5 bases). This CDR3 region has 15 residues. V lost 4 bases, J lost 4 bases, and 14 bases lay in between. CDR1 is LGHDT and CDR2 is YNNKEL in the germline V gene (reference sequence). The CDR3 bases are TGTGCCAGCAGCCCAGGAGGCTATTCTTACAATGAGCAGTTCTTC. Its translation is CASSPGGYSYNEQFF.

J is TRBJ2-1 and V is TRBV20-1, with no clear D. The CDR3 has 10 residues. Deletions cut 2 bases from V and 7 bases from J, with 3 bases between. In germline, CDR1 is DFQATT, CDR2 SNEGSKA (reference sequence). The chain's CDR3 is CSARRNEQFF. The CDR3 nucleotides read TGCAGTGCTAGACGGAATGAGCAGTTCTTC.

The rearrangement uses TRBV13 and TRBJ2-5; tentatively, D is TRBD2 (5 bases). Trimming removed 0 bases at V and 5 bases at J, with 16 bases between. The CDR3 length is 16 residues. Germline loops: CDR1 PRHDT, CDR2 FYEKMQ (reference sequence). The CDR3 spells CASSLGLGLSAETQYF. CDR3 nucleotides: TGTGCCAGCAGCTTAGGCCTCGGACTGTCGGCTGAGACCCAGTACTTC. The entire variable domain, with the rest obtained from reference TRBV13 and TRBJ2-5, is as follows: AAGVIQSPRHLIKEKRETATLKCYPIPRHDTVYWYQQGPGQDPQFLISFYEKMQSDKGSIPDRFSAQQFSDYHSELNMSSLELGDSALYFCASSLGLGLSAETQYFGPGTRLLVL.

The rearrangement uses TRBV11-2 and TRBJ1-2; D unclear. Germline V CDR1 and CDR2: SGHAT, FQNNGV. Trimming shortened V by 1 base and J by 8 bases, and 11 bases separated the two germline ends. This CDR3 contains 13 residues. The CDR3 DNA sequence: TGTGCCAGCAGCTTAGCCGCCCATCAGGGCTACACCTTC. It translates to CASSLAAHQGYTF.

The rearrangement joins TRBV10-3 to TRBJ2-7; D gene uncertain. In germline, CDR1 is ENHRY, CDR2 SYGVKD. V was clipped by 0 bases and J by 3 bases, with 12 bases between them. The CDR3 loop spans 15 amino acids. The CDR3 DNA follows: TGTGCCATCAGTGAGTCGAAACAGAGGAGCTACGAGCAGTACTTC. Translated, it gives CAISESKQRSYEQYF.